The present T cell receptor beta chain was sequenced within a study of blood T cell repertoires in COVID-19. For the study at large: Sites in the United States, Italy and Spain provided acute and convalescent COVID-19 samples. PBMCs, B-cell-depleted T cells, or T cells provided the cDNA or gDNA that made up the material.

Original analysis: Reference gene primers were amplified, and this amplification served to estimate nucleated cell counts. Assay used: immunoSEQ multiplex PCR; TCRdb lists only in-frame clones, some missing. V, J and clone size were drawn from that table, and D and trimming were deduced from the DNA. This table has under 350,000 clones, about 86% appearing once. This CDR3 has 15 residues. Unmatched junction bases numbered 10, after V lost 6 bases and J lost 2 bases. Germline V lookup: CDR1 SGHTA, CDR2 FQGTGA. The sequencing sample was made of peripheral blood. This clonotype was sampled from a man aged 18 to 35 with active or convalescent COVID-19. The chain carries TRBV7-3 and TRBJ2-7, with 7 bases matching TRBD2. CDR3 region: CASSFLSGAAYEQYF. CDR3 sequence (DNA): TGTGCCAGCAGTTTTCTGAGCGGGGCGGCCTACGAGCAGTACTTC.